The rows below give T cell receptor beta chains drawn from one sample of a study of T cell repertoires in cytomegalovirus infection. These TCRs are of unknown antigen specificity. MiXCR, applied by TCRdb to the reads, yields one record per CDR3 protein. The sample records about 700,000 distinct CDR3 sequences, about 33% being singletons. Sequences were derived from cultured PBMCs, sampled from culture after CMV antigen stimulation. These receptors were collected from a human donor in good health (CMV status not recorded). Some clones in this sample may be carry-over from other donors' samples. Both conserved end residues are part of each CDR3. Each record gives: clone size, J gene, D gene, V gene, CDR3 protein, CDR3 DNA. The D gene is left open where the match is weak. The size of a clone is reported for some rows only, either as once, few or many, or as a class for expanded clones.

abundance: NA
j_gene: TRBJ2-4
d_gene: NA
v_gene: TRBV19
CDR3aa: CASSMGGGGKNIQYF
CDR3nt: TGTGCCAGTAGTATGGGGGGGGGCGGCAAAAACATTCAGTACTTC

abundance: many
j_gene: TRBJ2-7
d_gene: NA
v_gene: TRBV7-2
CDR3aa: CASSRSGYEQYF
CDR3nt: TGTGCCAGCAGCCGAAGCGGATACGAGCAGTACTTC

abundance: NA
j_gene: TRBJ2-1
d_gene: NA
v_gene: TRBV27
CDR3aa: CASRKRGGTEQFF
CDR3nt: TGTGCCAGCCGAAAAAGGGGCGGGACTGAGCAGTTCTTC

abundance: NA
j_gene: TRBJ2-3
d_gene: NA
v_gene: TRBV6-2/TRBV6-3
CDR3aa: CASSIQFVVDTQYF
CDR3nt: TGTGCCAGCAGTATTCAGTTCGTCGTAGATACGCAGTATTTT

abundance: few
j_gene: TRBJ1-1
d_gene: TRBD1
v_gene: TRBV28
CDR3aa: CASSLSTGITEAFF
CDR3nt: TGTGCCAGCAGTTTATCGACAGGGATCACTGAAGCTTTCTTT

abundance: NA
j_gene: TRBJ2-3
d_gene: TRBD2
v_gene: TRBV15
CDR3aa: CATSRAGTSGHWQYF
CDR3nt: TGTGCCACCAGCAGAGCCGGGACTAGCGGACATTGGCAGTATTTT

abundance: few
j_gene: TRBJ1-1
d_gene: NA
v_gene: TRBV6-5
CDR3aa: CASRASTEAFF
CDR3nt: TGTGCCAGCAGGGCATCCACTGAAGCTTTCTTT

abundance: NA
j_gene: TRBJ1-6
d_gene: NA
v_gene: TRBV20-1
CDR3aa: CSARTPSGALHF
CDR3nt: TGCAGTGCCAGGACACCCAGTGGGGCCCTCCACTTT

abundance: many
j_gene: TRBJ2-3
d_gene: NA
v_gene: TRBV7-2
CDR3aa: CASSSAGPSDTQYF
CDR3nt: TGTGCCAGCAGCTCGGCGGGGCCGTCAGATACGCAGTATTTT

abundance: NA
j_gene: TRBJ2-3
d_gene: TRBD1
v_gene: TRBV20-1
CDR3aa: CSASPGTGSADTQYF
CDR3nt: TGCAGTGCTAGCCCCGGGACAGGGAGCGCAGATACGCAGTATTTT

abundance: NA
j_gene: TRBJ1-6
d_gene: TRBD1
v_gene: TRBV4-1
CDR3aa: CASSQEQGVGNSPLHF
CDR3nt: TGTGCCAGCAGCCAAGAACAGGGGGTGGGAAATTCACCCCTCCACTTT

abundance: NA
j_gene: TRBJ1-4
d_gene: NA
v_gene: TRBV2
CDR3aa: CASSEGTGWVEKLFF
CDR3nt: TGTGCCAGCAGTGAGGGAACAGGCTGGGTTGAAAAACTGTTTTTT

abundance: NA
j_gene: TRBJ2-1
d_gene: NA
v_gene: TRBV2
CDR3aa: CASIRAMDEQFF
CDR3nt: TGTGCCAGCATTAGGGCCATGGATGAGCAGTTCTTC

abundance: NA
j_gene: TRBJ1-2
d_gene: TRBD1
v_gene: TRBV11-1
CDR3aa: CASSSDRVPSNYGYTF
CDR3nt: TGTGCCAGCAGCTCCGACAGGGTGCCTTCAAACTATGGCTACACCTTC

abundance: many
j_gene: TRBJ1-2
d_gene: TRBD1
v_gene: TRBV7-2
CDR3aa: CASSTGAGYGYTF
CDR3nt: TGTGCCAGCTCGACAGGGGCCGGCTATGGCTACACCTTC

abundance: NA
j_gene: TRBJ1-2
d_gene: TRBD1
v_gene: TRBV7-2
CDR3aa: CASSHTGVDYGYTF
CDR3nt: TGTGCCAGCAGCCATACAGGGGTGGACTATGGCTACACCTTC